This T cell receptor (beta chain) was captured by sequencing in a study of Graves' ophthalmopathy and Graves' hyperthyroidism. V was clipped by 5 bases and J by 5 bases, with 10 bases between them. The CDR3 runs 13 residues. In germline, CDR1 is SNHLY, CDR2 FYNNEI. This clonotype turned up a few times. For repertoire sequencing, the TCR beta CDR3 regions were amplified from RNA transcripts. Second-round multiplex PCR came after a first-round RT-PCR that employed HTBI primers. Using its own MiXCR run on the multiplex PCR reads, TCRdb lists one record per CDR3 protein. The sample includes a few hundred thousand distinct CDR3 sequences, over 15% of them seen just once.

This clonotype originated in a woman aged 18-29 years with stable Graves' hyperthyroidism. The chain has TRBV2 and TRBJ2-4; D call uncertain. The sequencing sample was made of peripheral blood. The CDR3 loop is CASSRSSENIQYF. The CDR3 DNA sequence: TGTGCCAGCAGTAGGTCCAGTGAAAACATTCAGTACTTC.